A single sample is the source of the 23 T cell receptor beta chains below, sequenced in a study of persistence of HIV-infected CD4 T cells. Sequencing used immunoSEQ version 4 in survey mode. Method: immunoSEQ multiplex PCR; TCRdb's copy keeps in-frame clones and lacks some. The sample comprises about 40,000 clones, about 84% of which are singletons, and approximately 15% rests with the top ten. Their antigens remain unidentified. Cells were stimulated with overlapping HIV-1 Gag 15-mer peptides. CD40L/CD69 double-negative CD45RO-high memory CD4+ T cells were collected. The source material was CD4+ T cells sorted from PBMCs after roughly 18-hour stimulation, sampled from a patient who received antiretroviral therapy. The receptors stem from an adult man with HIV who was CMV-seropositive.

Only a few counts were recorded for this clone. The V call is TRBV5-4, the J call TRBJ2-5; D perhaps matches TRBD2 (6 bases). Trimming removed 5 bases at V and 2 bases at J, with 13 bases between. This CDR3 is 14 amino acids long. Germline CDR1 reads SGHNT; CDR2 reads YYREEE (reference sequence). CDR3: CASSPWGRQETQYF. For the CDR3, the DNA is TGTGCCAGCAGTCCTTGGGGGAGGCAAGAGACCCAGTACTTC.

The genes are TRBV7-9 and TRBJ1-4; D unclear. V was pared by 4 bases and J by 5 bases, with 11 bases between. This CDR3 comprises 14 residues. CDR1 and CDR2 (germline): SEHNR, FQNEAQ (reference sequence). The CDR3 sequence is CASSSSGFNEKLFF. CDR3 nucleotides: TGTGCCAGCAGCTCGTCGGGCTTCAATGAAAAACTGTTTTTT.

This chain joins TRBV19 and TRBJ2-3; D might be TRBD1 (5 bases). This CDR3 has 15 amino acids. V gave up 5 bases and J gave up 5 bases, with 17 bases separating them. Germline CDR1 is LNHDA and CDR2 is SQIVND (reference sequence). In DNA form, the CDR3 reads TGTGCCAGTAGTCGAACCCCAGGGAAGGAAGATACGCAGTATTTT. Its protein is CASSRTPGKEDTQYF.

This sequence joins TRBV10-3 and TRBJ1-5, with a possible D match to TRBD1 (5 bases). Deletions cut 6 bases from V and 7 bases from J, with 13 bases between. The CDR3 consists of 13 residues. The germline gives CDR1 ENHRY, CDR2 SYGVKD. CDR3 amino acids: CAISRDLTQPQHF. The CDR3 DNA sequence: TGTGCCATCAGCCGGGACCTCACCCAGCCCCAGCATTTT.

J is TRBJ1-6 and V is TRBV5-1, with 8 positions matching TRBD1. Per the germline V gene, CDR1 is SGHRS and CDR2 is YFSETQ. V shed 0 bases and J 10 bases; nucleotides not matched to a gene: 6. The length of the CDR3 is 15 residues. CDR3 residues: CASSLETGVGSPLHF. Written as DNA, the CDR3 is TGCGCCAGCAGCTTGGAGACAGGGGTCGGGTCACCCCTCCACTTT. The full variable domain, with the rest looked up from reference TRBV5-1 and TRBJ1-6, is KAGVTQTPRYLIKTRGQQVTLSCSPISGHRSVSWYQQTPGQGLQFLFEYFSETQRNKGNFPGRFSGRQFSNSRSEMNVSTLELGDSALYLCASSLETGVGSPLHFGNGTRLTVT.

This clone counts as large. V gene TRBV15 combines with J gene TRBJ1-6, with D unresolved. The V end lost 3 bases, the J end lost 11 bases, and 8 bases lay between the germline ends. The CDR3 runs to 12 residues. CDR1 LNHNV and CDR2 YYDKDF come from the germline V gene (reference sequence). CDR3 sequence (DNA): TGTGCCACCAGCAGGGGGATGACACCCCTCCACTTT. It specifies CATSRGMTPLHF. The variable domain in full, completed from reference TRBV15 and TRBJ1-6, reads DAMVIQNPRYQVTQFGKPVTLSCSQTLNHNVMYWYQQKSSQAPKLLFHYYDKDFNNEADTPDNFQSRRPNTSFCFLDIRSPGLGDTAMYLCATSRGMTPLHFGNGTRLTVT.

V and J are TRBV6-2 or TRBV6-3 and TRBJ1-1; 9 bases line up with TRBD1. CDR3 length: 15 residues. Trimming took 4 bases from V and 5 from J; bases not matched to a gene: 8. CDR1 MNHEY and CDR2 SVGEGT come from the germline V gene. CDR3 sequence (DNA): TGTGCCAGCAGTTCCGCCGGGACAGGGCAAACTGAAGCTTTCTTT. It translates to CASSSAGTGQTEAFF.

This CDR3 is CASKEVPLYNEQFF. In DNA, the CDR3 is TGTGCCAGCAAGGAAGTACCCCTTTACAATGAGCAGTTCTTC. The chain has TRBV21-1 and TRBJ2-1. TRBV21-1 is tagged as a pseudogene. The CDR3 length is 14 residues.

This clone was seen only a few times. The chain couples TRBV5-1 to TRBJ1-1; D is ambiguous. Germline V lookup: CDR1 SGHRS, CDR2 YFSETQ. Trimming took 0 bases from V and 3 from J, leaving 12 bases between them. The CDR3 length is 15 residues. The chain's CDR3 is CASSLAPGYDTEAFF. DNA of the CDR3: TGCGCCAGCAGCTTGGCTCCGGGCTATGACACTGAAGCTTTCTTT.

The gene calls are TRBV5-1 and TRBJ2-1; 11 nucleotides line up with TRBD1. This CDR3 contains 15 residues. Looked up from germline, CDR1 is SGHRS and CDR2 is YFSETQ. J lost 9 bases, V lost 4 bases, and 9 bases had no gene match. CDR3 amino acids: CASSPEGGQGVEQFF. Here the CDR3 DNA reads TGCGCCAGCAGCCCGGAAGGGGGACAGGGGGTTGAGCAGTTCTTC.

This chain links TRBV18 with TRBJ2-3; tentative D call: TRBD2 (6 bases). CDR3 length equals 15 residues. V lost 3 bases, J lost 6 bases, and 16 bases lay in between. CDR1 and CDR2 (germline): KGHSH, LQKENI. CDR3 amino acids: CASSPPPGGMDTQYF. CDR3 in DNA: TGTGCCAGCTCACCGCCCCCCGGCGGGATGGATACGCAGTATTTT.

This clone was picked up a small number of times. This chain connects TRBV4-2 to TRBJ1-1; the D is unclear. Trimming took off 4 bases at V and 8 bases at J, with 11 bases between the two ends. CDR1 is LGHNA, CDR2 YNFKEQ, per germline. The length of the CDR3 is 12 residues. The CDR3 protein is CASSPEGLEAFF. The DNA for the CDR3 is TGTGCCAGCAGCCCGGAGGGCTTGGAAGCTTTCTTT.

Turning to this clone: Its ends do not fully match the called genes, so a read error is possible. The chain is built from TRBV6-6 and TRBJ1-3; D is possibly TRBD1 (5 bases). The CDR3 runs 16 residues. The germline V gene encodes CDR1 MNHNY and CDR2 SVGAGI (reference sequence). The CDR3 sequence is CASSYSVGVAGNTIYF. CDR3 sequence (DNA): TGTGCCAGCAGCTACTCAGTAGGGGTCGCTGGAAACACCATATATTTT.

This chain connects TRBV7-3 to TRBJ2-2; 8 bases agree with TRBD2. The CDR3 sequence is 15 residues long. V shed 5 bases, J shed 5 bases, and the junction held 7 bases outside the gene matches. Germline loops: CDR1 SGHTA, CDR2 FQGTGA. This CDR3 is CASSPAGGVTGELFF. CDR3 nucleotide sequence: TGTGCCAGCAGCCCCGCGGGAGGCGTTACCGGGGAGCTGTTTTTT.

The V gene is TRBV6-2 or TRBV6-3, the J gene TRBJ2-2; D is unclear. The V end was cut by 1 base, the J end by 1 base, with 10 bases between. The germline gives CDR1 MNHEY, CDR2 SVGEGT. The CDR3 spans 16 residues. The CDR3 DNA reads as TGTGCCAGCAGTTACTACCCCTGGGGGAACACCGGGGAGCTGTTTTTT. Translation: CASSYYPWGNTGELFF.

The rearrangement uses TRBV2 and TRBJ1-5; weak D call: TRBD1 (5 bases). This CDR3 contains 14 residues. Germline V gene data show CDR1 as SNHLY and CDR2 as FYNNEI. V was clipped by 4 bases and J by 6 bases, with 13 bases between them. CDR3 DNA: TGTGCCAGCAGTGTTTCAGGGATCGGTCAGCCCCAGCATTTT. It encodes CASSVSGIGQPQHF.

The chain employs TRBV5-4 and TRBJ1-2; 9 nucleotides match TRBD1. J lost 4 bases, V lost 2 bases, and 6 bases had no gene match. CDR1 SGHNT and CDR2 YYREEE come from the germline V gene (reference sequence). This CDR3 comprises 15 residues. CDR3 DNA sequence: TGTGCCAGCAGCTTTGGGGGACAGGGTCTCTATGGCTACACCTTC. Its translation is CASSFGGQGLYGYTF.

This rearrangement joins TRBV19 to TRBJ1-5, with D possibly TRBD1 on 6 matching bases. Germline-derived CDR1 and CDR2 are LNHDA and SQIVND (reference sequence). Trimming took 3 bases from V and 4 from J, leaving 13 bases between them. CDR3 size: 15 residues. CDR3 in DNA: TGTGCCAGTAGTATTTACGGGGGCCCGAATCAGCCCCAGCATTTT. Its translation is CASSIYGGPNQPQHF.

The CDR3 region has the DNA TGTGCCAGCAGTGAAGGGACAAAGTCGAATTCACCCCTCCACTTT. This gives the protein CASSEGTKSNSPLHF. The chain carries TRBV2 and TRBJ1-6, with D possibly being TRBD1 (5 bases). Per germline, CDR1 SNHLY and CDR2 FYNNEI. The V gene lost 1 base and the J gene lost 7 bases, with 11 bases spanning the gap. The CDR3 has 15 residues.

This clone was detected only once. V is TRBV30 and J is TRBJ1-5; D remains unclear. Trimming stripped 0 bases from V and 1 base from J, with 7 bases between. The germline CDR1 and CDR2 sequences are GTSNPN and SVGIG (reference sequence). This CDR3 is built from 14 residues. CDR3 loop: CAWSVHGSNQPQHF. CDR3 DNA: TGTGCCTGGAGTGTACATGGGAGCAATCAGCCCCAGCATTTT.

The chain recombines TRBV12-3 or TRBV12-4 with TRBJ1-2; no definite D call. CDR3 length: 13 residues. Trimming pared 5 bases from V and 2 bases from J, leaving 9 bases between. In DNA, the CDR3 is TGTGCCAGCAGTCCGACCGTAAACTATGGCTACACCTTC. This gives the protein CASSPTVNYGYTF.

The CDR3 DNA is TGTGCCAGCAGTTCCGTCGAGCCGGGGAAGAATGAAAAACTGTTTTTT. Its protein product is CASSSVEPGKNEKLFF. The J gene is TRBJ1-4, the V gene TRBV6-6, with D unresolved. V lost 4 bases to trimming and J lost 5 bases, with 17 bases between them. Germline V lookup: CDR1 MNHNY, CDR2 SVGAGI (reference sequence). The CDR3 is made up of 16 amino acids.

V and J are TRBV5-1 and TRBJ1-4; D gene uncertain. The CDR3 extends over 13 amino acids. Germline V gene sequence: CDR1 SGHRS, CDR2 YFSETQ. Trimming took off 1 base at V and 8 bases at J, with 9 bases between the two ends. The CDR3 spells CASSLTADEKLFF. CDR3 DNA sequence: TGCGCCAGCAGCTTGACAGCGGACGAAAAACTGTTTTTT. The full variable domain, with the rest looked up from reference TRBV5-1 and TRBJ1-4, is KAGVTQTPRYLIKTRGQQVTLSCSPISGHRSVSWYQQTPGQGLQFLFEYFSETQRNKGNFPGRFSGRQFSNSRSEMNVSTLELGDSALYLCASSLTADEKLFFGSGTQLSVL.